This T cell receptor (beta chain) was identified during a study of control samples from healthy donors and cancer patients. This CDR3 has 12 residues. V was trimmed by 8 bases and J by 2 bases, leaving 10 bases between them. Per the germline V gene, CDR1 is SNHLY and CDR2 is FYNNEI. Produced via immunoSEQ multiplex PCR; TCRdb's table is partial and in-frame only. Of 82,000 or so clones in the sample, roughly 94% were seen once. The sequencing sample was made of blood. The chain carries TRBV2 and TRBJ2-7; a weak D match, TRBD2 (6 bases). The sequence derives from a woman aged 18-30 years in good health. The CDR3: CASDAGTYEQYF. For the CDR3, the DNA is TGTGCCAGCGATGCGGGGACCTACGAGCAGTACTTC.